These 29 T cell receptor beta chains originate from one sample sequenced in a study of breast tumors, draining lymph nodes, adjacent tissues (dated by TCRdb to the mid-2010s). The library was produced with multiplex PCR. Instrument used: Illumina HiSeq 2000. Starting from the raw public reads, TCRdb applied fastp trimming at Q25, assembled clones with MiXCR and retained in-frame beta chains. When rows share a CDR3 protein, they turn into one entry using the most common DNA and genes. This sample lists approximately 300,000 distinct CDR3 sequences; 30% to 35% were detected once. The top ten clones comprise about 1.2% of the sample. The lymph node samples were taken from the axillary draining lymph nodes of breast cancer patients. Specimen: axillary lymph node tissue. The source of these receptors is a female donor with breast cancer. Some clones in this sample may be carry-over from other donors' samples.

This clonotype was seen a few times. The chain is built from TRBV6-6 and TRBJ2-1, with D possibly being TRBD2 (6 bases). Germline-derived CDR1 and CDR2 are MNHNY and SVGAGI (reference sequence). This CDR3 has 14 residues. With 8 bases removed from V and 0 bases from J, the gap between germline ends came to 11 bases. The CDR3 protein is CASDGGSSYNEQFF. In DNA form, the CDR3 reads TGTGCCAGCGATGGGGGGAGCTCCTACAATGAGCAGTTCTTC.

This chain uses TRBV12-3 or TRBV12-4 with TRBJ1-1; 12 nucleotides line up with TRBD1. V shed 3 bases and J 6 bases; nucleotides not matched to a gene: 5. The length of the CDR3 is 15 residues. The CDR3 sequence: CASSLGQGAVSEAFF. In DNA form, the CDR3 reads TGTGCCAGCAGTTTGGGACAGGGGGCTGTGTCTGAAGCTTTCTTT.

This clonotype has a count of ten or more. The rearrangement uses TRBV10-2 and TRBJ1-2, with D possibly matching TRBD1 (5 bases). CDR1 is WSHSY, CDR2 SAAADI, per germline. V was cut by 2 bases and J by 4 bases, with 11 bases left in between. The CDR3 has 14 amino acids. The CDR3 protein is CASSEGGDPYGYTF. The CDR3 DNA follows: TGCGCCAGCAGTGAGGGGGGGGATCCCTATGGCTACACCTTC.

Note on this clonotype: Just one base apart from a much larger clone, this may be a read error. The chain combines TRBV7-6 with TRBJ1-3; D remains ambiguous. Germline-derived CDR1 and CDR2 are SGHVS and FNYEAQ. The CDR3 has 15 residues. The CDR3 loop is CASSDDAYSGSTIYF. The CDR3, as DNA: TGTGCCAGCAGCGACGACGCTTACTCTGGAAGCACCATATATTTT. The full variable domain, with the rest looked up from reference TRBV7-6 and TRBJ1-3, is GAGVSQSPRYKVTKRGQDVALRCDPISGHVSLYWYRQALGQGPEFLTYFNYEAQQDKSGLPNDRFSAERPEGSISTLTIQRTEQRDSAMYRCASSDDAYSGSTIYFGEGSWLTVV.

This clonotype was counted only a few times. A much larger clone differs from this one at a single base, so this may be a read error. The V and J genes are TRBV20-1 and TRBJ2-3; the D call may be TRBD1 or TRBD2 (5 bases each). The CDR3 loop spans 14 amino acids. Germline V CDR1 and CDR2: DFQATT, SNEGSKA (reference sequence). The CDR3 spells CGARGPTETDTQYF. The CDR3 DNA sequence: TGCGGTGCTAGAGGGCCGACAGAAACAGATACGCAGTATTTT.

The V and J genes are TRBV7-9 and TRBJ2-7; tentative D call: TRBD2 (7 bases). This CDR3 is built from 15 residues. Germline V lookup: CDR1 SEHNR, CDR2 FQNEAQ (reference sequence). V was pared by 4 bases and J by 4 bases, with 17 bases between. The CDR3 region is CASSSLAPGAYEQYF. In nucleotides, the CDR3 is TGTGCCAGCAGCTCACTAGCGCCGGGGGCTTACGAGCAGTACTTC.

As to this clonotype: The DNA is omitted, as the CDR3 cannot be located on it reliably, and the CDR3 follows TCRdb's listing. This rearrangement joins TRBV10-3 to TRBJ2-3; TRBD2, the table's D call, lacks a check against the DNA. Counting both end residues, the CDR3 totals 16 amino acids. Germline V gene data show CDR1 as ENHRY and CDR2 as SYGVKD. The CDR3 sequence: CAICSARRDSTDTQYF.

To note about this clonotype: Given a much more abundant clone one base away, this may be a read error. V gene TRBV11-2 combines with J gene TRBJ1-4, with TRBD1 matching over 7 bases. CDR3 length equals 15 residues. The germline CDR1 and CDR2 sequences are SGHAT and FQNNGV. V shed 4 bases, J shed 7 bases, and the junction held 9 bases outside the gene matches. The chain's CDR3 is CASSSRDRAGEKLFF. CDR3 DNA: TGTGCCAGCAGCTCCCGTGACAGGGCCGGTGAAAAACTGTTTTTT. The full variable domain, completed using reference TRBV11-2 and TRBJ1-4, is EAGVAQSPRYKIIEKRQSVAFWCNPISGHATLYWYQQILGQGPKLLIQFQNNGVVDDSQLPKDRFSAERLKGVDSTLKIQPAKLEDSAVYLCASSSRDRAGEKLFFGSGTQLSVL.

This chain joins TRBV6-4 and TRBJ2-7; a possible D gene is TRBD1 (6 bases). From germline, CDR1 is MRHNA and CDR2 SNTAGT. Trimming took off 5 bases at V and 3 bases at J, with 14 bases between the two ends. CDR3 length: 14 amino acids. The CDR3 region has the DNA TGTGCCAGCAGTCAGGGTCGGGACATCTACGAGCAGTACTTC. Its translation: CASSQGRDIYEQYF.

With regard to this clonotype: A read error may produce the germline difference seen at one junction end. The rearrangement uses TRBV18 and TRBJ2-5; 8 positions match TRBD2. Looked up from germline, CDR1 is KGHSH and CDR2 is LQKENI. The CDR3 consists of 18 residues. The chain's CDR3 is CASSPPNDGGRSQEAQYF. The DNA of the CDR3 is TGTGCCAGCTCACCACCGAATGATGGCGGGAGGTCACAAGAGGCCCAGTACTTC.

The CDR3 DNA reads TGCAGCTATTTATCCGGGACAGGGGGACGCTACGAGCAGTACTTC. Translating it yields CSYLSGTGGRYEQYF. The chain employs TRBV29-1 and TRBJ2-7; 11 bases line up with TRBD1. The J segment lost 3 bases and the V segment lost 8 bases, leaving 12 bases of the junction unmatched. The CDR3 covers 15 residues. CDR1 SQVTM and CDR2 ANQGSEA come from the germline V gene.

This clonotype occurred many times. The chain has TRBV5-1 and TRBJ2-5, with 8 bases matching TRBD1. V was pared by 3 bases and J by 3 bases, with 1 base of the junction left unmatched. This CDR3 is built from 13 residues. The germline CDR1 and CDR2 sequences are SGHRS and YFSETQ. The DNA for the CDR3 is TGCGCCAGCAGCTGGGACAGGAAAGAGACCCAGTACTTC. This codes for CASSWDRKETQYF.

The J gene is TRBJ2-1, the V gene TRBV20-1; D uncertain. Looked up from germline, CDR1 is DFQATT and CDR2 is SNEGSKA (reference sequence). The CDR3 runs 11 residues. V lost 5 bases to trimming and J lost 13 bases, with 15 bases between them. The CDR3 sequence is CSARSQEAQFF. CDR3 nucleotides: TGCAGTGCTCGTTCCCAAGAGGCCCAGTTCTTC.

A note on this clonotype: Germline and junction disagree at one end, which may indicate a read error. This chain joins TRBV7-4 and TRBJ1-3; no clear D gene. The CDR3 consists of 15 residues. Germline assignment: CDR1 SGHVT and CDR2 SQSDAQ. The CDR3 region is CASSLFQEVGNTTYF. CDR3 DNA sequence: TGCGCCAGCAGCTTATTCCAGGAGGTTGGAAACACCACATATTTT.

This clonotype was observed a handful of times. V gene TRBV28 combines with J gene TRBJ1-3; D is perhaps TRBD1 (5 bases). This CDR3 is 15 amino acids long. Trimming took 7 bases from V and 0 from J, leaving 13 bases between them. Germline CDR1 and CDR2: MDHEN and SYDVKM. In DNA, the CDR3 is TGTGCCAGCATCGGGGGGTCGGCCTCTGGAAACACCATATATTTT. It translates to CASIGGSASGNTIYF.

Details on this clonotype: This may be a read error, as it is one base from a much larger clone. The chain employs TRBV7-3 and TRBJ1-2, with D unresolved. Per germline, CDR1 SGHTA and CDR2 FQGTGA. The CDR3 totals 15 residues. The CDR3, as DNA: TGTGCCAGCAGCTTAATGTTCAGAAAGATCTATGGCTACCCCTTC. Its translation is CASSLMFRKIYGYPF. Complete variable domain (other parts from reference TRBV7-3 and TRBJ1-2): GAGVSQTPSNKVTEKGKYVELRCDPISGHTALYWYRQSLGQGPEFLIYFQGTGAADDSGLPNDRFFAVRPEGSVSTLKIQRTERGDSAVYLCASSLMFRKIYGYPFGSGTRLTVV.

J is TRBJ2-7 and V is TRBV3-1; 7 bases align to TRBD1. Germline-derived CDR1 and CDR2 are LGHDT and YNNKEL (reference sequence). V trimming: 1 base; J trimming: 4 bases; junction bases outside the gene matches: 7. CDR3 size: 15 residues. The CDR3 coding sequence is TGTGCCAGCAGCCAAGGAAGGGACAGCCTTTACGAGCAGTACTTC. Translating it yields CASSQGRDSLYEQYF.

This clonotype was seen repeatedly, ten times or more. CDR3 coding DNA: TGTGCCAGCAGCCCCGAGGGGCCGGCCGATGAGCAGTTCTTC. Protein: CASSPEGPADEQFF. The rearrangement uses TRBV7-9 and TRBJ2-1, with D possibly being TRBD1 or TRBD2 (5 bases each). Germline CDR1 and CDR2: SEHNR and FQNEAQ (reference sequence). Deletions cut 5 bases from V and 8 bases from J, with 16 bases between. This CDR3 is built from 14 residues.

This rearrangement joins TRBV29-1 to TRBJ2-3, with 13 bases identical to TRBD2. Trimming cost V 7 bases and J 5 bases; bases outside gene matches: 6. The length of the CDR3 is 14 residues. Germline CDR1 SQVTM, CDR2 ANQGSEA. CDR3: CSGGLAGAGDTQYF. Written as DNA, the CDR3 is TGCAGCGGTGGACTAGCGGGAGCGGGAGATACGCAGTATTTT.

The chain combines TRBV29-1 with TRBJ2-1; D assignment may be TRBD1 or TRBD2 (7 bases each). V lost 1 base and J 8 bases, leaving 24 bases between the germline ends. The CDR3 loop spans 17 amino acids. Germline V gives CDR1 SQVTM, CDR2 ANQGSEA. DNA of the CDR3: TGCAGCGTTGAAGGCGGAGGACCAGGGGGGAGGGGGGATGAGCAGTTCTTC. It yields the protein CSVEGGGPGGRGDEQFF.

About this clonotype: This clone may be a read error of a much larger clone one base away. The chain combines TRBV15 with TRBJ2-1; 9 bases line up with TRBD2. CDR3 size: 15 residues. V was pared by 5 bases and J by 9 bases, with 11 bases of the junction left unmatched. CDR1 is LNHNV and CDR2 is YYDKDF in the germline V gene (reference sequence). For the CDR3, the DNA is TGTGCCACCAGCCCGTTTGGCGGGAGGGGGAGTGAGCAGTTCTTC. It yields the protein CATSPFGGRGSEQFF. Full variable domain (outside the CDR3, taken from reference TRBV15 and TRBJ2-1): DAMVIQNPRYQVTQFGKPVTLSCSQTLNHNVMYWYQQKSSQAPKLLFHYYDKDFNNEADTPDNFQSRRPNTSFCFLDIRSPGLGDTAMYLCATSPFGGRGSEQFFGPGTRLTVL.

This clonotype was seen only once. Sequence at one end of the junction differs from germline and may be a read error. This rearrangement joins TRBV7-9 to TRBJ1-2; D call uncertain. The V gene's germline CDR1 is SEHNR and CDR2 FQNEAQ (reference sequence). The CDR3 extends over 14 amino acids. The CDR3 sequence is CASSFPITNYGYAF. In nucleotides, the CDR3 is TGTGCCAGCAGCTTTCCTATAACTAACTACGGCTACGCCTTC.

This clonotype was recorded at least ten times. This chain connects TRBV5-1 to TRBJ2-1; no definite D call. Trimming cost V 4 bases and J 9 bases, with 11 bases left between them. Germline lookup yields CDR1 SGHRS and CDR2 YFSETQ. CDR3 size: 12 residues. In DNA, the CDR3 is TGCGCCAGCAGCCTCACTCTGGGTGAGCAGTTCTTC. Residues: CASSLTLGEQFF.

About this clonotype itself: A much larger clone differs from this one at a single base, so this may be a read error. V and J are TRBV27 and TRBJ1-6, with unresolved D. Germline V gives CDR1 MNHEY, CDR2 SMNVEV (reference sequence). The CDR3 has 16 amino acids. The CDR3 here is CASSHPGGRYSSPLHF. The CDR3 region has the DNA TGTGCCAGCTCCCATCCGGGTGGGAGATATAGTTCACCCCTCCACTTT.

This clonotype came up many times. The rearrangement uses TRBV19 and TRBJ1-5; D is unresolved. Germline values: CDR1 LNHDA, CDR2 SQIVND (reference sequence). V gave up 7 bases and J gave up 0 bases, with 10 bases separating them. The CDR3 length is 14 residues. The CDR3 coding sequence is TGTGCCAGTACGGGATGGGATAGCAATCAGCCCCAGCATTTT. This encodes CASTGWDSNQPQHF.

This clonotype was observed at least ten times. The chain employs TRBV20-1 and TRBJ2-3; TRBD1 aligns across 7 bases. The length of the CDR3 is 14 residues. Per the germline V gene, CDR1 is DFQATT and CDR2 is SNEGSKA (reference sequence). J gave up 5 bases and V 4 bases, and 9 bases lay outside the gene matches. DNA of the CDR3: TGCAGTGCTACTTCGGACAGGCTCTTAGATACGCAGTATTTT. It translates to CSATSDRLLDTQYF.

Worth noting for this clonotype: A much larger clonotype is one base distant, so this may be a read error. The chain employs TRBV6-1 and TRBJ2-7; the match to TRBD2 covers 13 bases. The germline V gene has CDR1 MNHNS and CDR2 SASEGT. The CDR3 is 15 residues long. CDR3 loop: CASRRTSGRVYERYF. The CDR3 DNA reads TGTGCCAGCAGAAGGACTAGCGGGAGAGTTTACGAGCGGTACTTC.

On this clonotype itself: A read error may be the cause here, since a much bigger clone is one base away. The chain recombines TRBV7-8 with TRBJ2-7; 9 nucleotides line up with TRBD2. This CDR3 is built from 17 residues. Per germline, CDR1 SGHVS and CDR2 FQNEAQ. CDR3 protein: CGSSLEGGAGGAYEQYF. CDR3 DNA sequence: TGTGGCAGCAGCTTAGAGGGAGGGGCGGGGGGGGCCTACGAGCAGTACTTC.

This clonotype showed up just a few times. A read error may be the cause here, since a much bigger clone is one base away. The chain uses TRBV7-8 and TRBJ2-5; D ambiguous. This CDR3 spans 13 amino acids. CDR1 and CDR2 from the germline V gene are SGHVS and FQNEAQ. Here the CDR3 reads CASSLRSQETQCF. CDR3 in DNA: TGTGCCAGCAGCTTACGTAGTCAAGAGACCCAGTGCTTC. Using reference TRBV7-8 and TRBJ2-5 for the parts outside the CDR3, the full variable domain is GAGVSQSPRYKVAKRGQDVALRCDPISGHVSLFWYQQALGQGPEFLTYFQNEAQLDKSGLPSDRFFAERPEGSVSTLKIQRTQQEDSAVYLCASSLRSQETQCFGPGTRLLVL.